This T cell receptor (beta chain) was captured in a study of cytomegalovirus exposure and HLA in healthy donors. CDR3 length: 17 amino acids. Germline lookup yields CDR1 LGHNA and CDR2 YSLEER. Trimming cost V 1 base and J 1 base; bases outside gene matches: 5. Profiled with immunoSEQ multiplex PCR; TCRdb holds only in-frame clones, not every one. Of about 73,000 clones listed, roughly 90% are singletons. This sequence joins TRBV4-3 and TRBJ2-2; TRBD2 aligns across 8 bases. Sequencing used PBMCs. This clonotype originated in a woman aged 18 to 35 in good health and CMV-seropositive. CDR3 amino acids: CASSQVRGGKNTGELFF. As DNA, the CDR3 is TGCGCCAGCAGCCAAGTCCGGGGGGGCAAGAACACCGGGGAGCTGTTTTTT.